This paragraph covers one T cell receptor (beta chain) sequence. This entry is derived from a study of blood T cell repertoires in COVID-19. Study-level information: T cells, B-cell-depleted T cells, or PBMCs provided the cDNA or gDNA that served as material.

Profiling relied on immunoSEQ multiplex PCR, and the TCRdb table lists in-frame clones only, not all of them. The sample shows under 300,000 clones, approximately 90% of them seen only once. Germline V CDR1 and CDR2: ENHRY, SYGVKD. The length of the CDR3 is 14 residues. The ends lost 6 bases at V and 1 base at J; junction bases unmatched: 4. The rearrangement links TRBV10-3 to TRBJ2-3; 7 bases map to TRBD1. Material for sequencing was peripheral blood. The sequence was collected from a woman aged 40 to 50 who had recovered from COVID-19. CDR3 sequence reads: CAIRAGGGTDTQYF. The CDR3 DNA sequence: TGTGCCATCAGAGCAGGGGGTGGCACAGATACGCAGTATTTT.